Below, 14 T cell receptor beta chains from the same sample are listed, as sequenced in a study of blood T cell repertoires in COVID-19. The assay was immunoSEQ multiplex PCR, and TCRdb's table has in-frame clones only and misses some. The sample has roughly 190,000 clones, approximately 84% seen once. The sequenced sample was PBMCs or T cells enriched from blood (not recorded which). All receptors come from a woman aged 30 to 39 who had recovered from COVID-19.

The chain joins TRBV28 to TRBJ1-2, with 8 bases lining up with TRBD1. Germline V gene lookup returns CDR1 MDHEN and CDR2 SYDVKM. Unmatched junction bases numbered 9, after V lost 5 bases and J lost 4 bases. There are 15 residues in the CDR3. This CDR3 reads CASSPRDRRIYGYTF. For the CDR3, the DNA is TGTGCCAGCAGTCCCCGGGACAGGAGGATCTATGGCTACACCTTC.

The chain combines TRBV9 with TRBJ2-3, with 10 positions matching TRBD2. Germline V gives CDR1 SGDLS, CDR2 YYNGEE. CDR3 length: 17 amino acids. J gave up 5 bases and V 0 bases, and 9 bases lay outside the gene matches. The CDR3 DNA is TGTGCCAGCAGCGTAGATTCCAGGACTAGCGGAGTAGATACGCAGTATTTT. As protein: CASSVDSRTSGVDTQYF.

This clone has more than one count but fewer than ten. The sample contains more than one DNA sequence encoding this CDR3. Here the CDR3 reads CASSPGGADSSNYGYTF. The CDR3 nucleotides read TGTGCCAGCTCACCAGGCGGGGCAGACTCTTCTAACTATGGCTACACCTTC. The rearrangement links TRBV18 to TRBJ1-2; weak D call: TRBD1 (5 bases). V was shortened by 2 bases and J by 0 bases, with 16 bases between the two germline ends. CDR1 is KGHSH and CDR2 is LQKENI in the germline V gene. This CDR3 is 17 amino acids long.

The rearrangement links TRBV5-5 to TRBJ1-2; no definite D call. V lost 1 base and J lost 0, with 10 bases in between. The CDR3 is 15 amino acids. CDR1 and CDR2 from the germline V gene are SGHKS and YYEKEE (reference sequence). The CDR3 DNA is TGTGCCAGCAGCTTGACAGCCACTTCTAACTATGGCTACACCTTC. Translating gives CASSLTATSNYGYTF.

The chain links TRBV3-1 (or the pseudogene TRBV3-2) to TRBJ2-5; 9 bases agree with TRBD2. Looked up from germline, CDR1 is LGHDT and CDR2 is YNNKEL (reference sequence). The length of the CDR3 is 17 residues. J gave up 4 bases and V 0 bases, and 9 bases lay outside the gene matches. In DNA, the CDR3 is TGTGCCAGCAGCCAAGATATGGCTAGCGGGACGGGAGAGACCCAGTACTTC. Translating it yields CASSQDMASGTGETQYF.

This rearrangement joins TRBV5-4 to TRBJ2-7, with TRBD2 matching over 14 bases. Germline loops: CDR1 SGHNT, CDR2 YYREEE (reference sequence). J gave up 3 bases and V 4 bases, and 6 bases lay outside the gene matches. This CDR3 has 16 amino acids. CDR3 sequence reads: CASSAIGLAGGYEQYV. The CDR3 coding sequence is TGTGCCAGCAGCGCAATCGGACTAGCGGGGGGCTACGAGCAGTACGTC.

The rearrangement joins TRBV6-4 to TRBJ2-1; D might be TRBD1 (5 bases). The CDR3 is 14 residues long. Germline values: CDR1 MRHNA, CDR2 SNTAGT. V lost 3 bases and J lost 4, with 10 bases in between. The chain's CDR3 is CASSEGHEYNEQFF. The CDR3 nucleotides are TGTGCCAGCAGTGAAGGACACGAGTACAATGAGCAGTTCTTC.

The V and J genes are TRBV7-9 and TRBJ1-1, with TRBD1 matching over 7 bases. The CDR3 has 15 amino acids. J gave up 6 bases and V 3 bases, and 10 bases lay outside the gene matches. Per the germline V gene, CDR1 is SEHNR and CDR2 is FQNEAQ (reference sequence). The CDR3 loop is CASSLSQGFFSEAFF. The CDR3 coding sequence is TGTGCCAGCAGCTTGTCACAGGGGTTTTTCTCTGAAGCTTTCTTT.

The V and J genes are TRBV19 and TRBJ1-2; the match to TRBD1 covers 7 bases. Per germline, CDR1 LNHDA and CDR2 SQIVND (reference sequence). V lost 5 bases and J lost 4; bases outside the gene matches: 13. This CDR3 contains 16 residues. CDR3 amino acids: CASSSRLRTGGYGYTF. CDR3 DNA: TGTGCCAGTAGTTCGCGTCTCCGGACAGGCGGCTATGGCTACACCTTC.

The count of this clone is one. The CDR3 bases are TGTGCCTGGAGTGTATTTAGCGGCTACAATGAGCAGTTCTTC. It is translated as CAWSVFSGYNEQFF. The chain links TRBV30 to TRBJ2-1; D perhaps matches TRBD2 (6 bases). The CDR3 is 14 residues long. The germline V gene encodes CDR1 GTSNPN and CDR2 SVGIG (reference sequence). The V and J ends lost 0 bases and 3 bases respectively, with 9 bases between them. The full variable domain, completed using reference TRBV30 and TRBJ2-1, is SQTIHQWPATLVQPVGSPLSLECTVEGTSNPNLYWYRQAAGRGLQLLFYSVGIGQISSEVPQNLSASRPQDRQFILSSKKLLLSDSGFYLCAWSVFSGYNEQFFGPGTRLTVL.

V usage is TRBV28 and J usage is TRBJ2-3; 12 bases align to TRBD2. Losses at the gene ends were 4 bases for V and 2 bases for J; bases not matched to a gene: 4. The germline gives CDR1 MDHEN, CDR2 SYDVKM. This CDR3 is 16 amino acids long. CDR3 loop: CASSSRLAGDTDTQYF. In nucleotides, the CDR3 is TGTGCCAGCAGTTCCAGACTAGCGGGGGACACAGATACGCAGTATTTT.

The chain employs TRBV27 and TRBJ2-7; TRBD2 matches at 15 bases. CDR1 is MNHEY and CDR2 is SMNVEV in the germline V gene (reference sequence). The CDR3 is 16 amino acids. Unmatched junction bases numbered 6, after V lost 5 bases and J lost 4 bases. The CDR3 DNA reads TGTGCCAGCAGTCCTGGGACTAGCGGGAGGATGTACGAGCAGTACTTC. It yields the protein CASSPGTSGRMYEQYF.

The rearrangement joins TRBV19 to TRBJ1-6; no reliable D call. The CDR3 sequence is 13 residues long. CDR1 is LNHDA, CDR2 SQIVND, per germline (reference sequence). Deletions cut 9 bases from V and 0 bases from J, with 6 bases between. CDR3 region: CASHISYNSPLHF. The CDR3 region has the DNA TGTGCCAGCCACATCTCCTATAATTCACCCCTCCACTTT.

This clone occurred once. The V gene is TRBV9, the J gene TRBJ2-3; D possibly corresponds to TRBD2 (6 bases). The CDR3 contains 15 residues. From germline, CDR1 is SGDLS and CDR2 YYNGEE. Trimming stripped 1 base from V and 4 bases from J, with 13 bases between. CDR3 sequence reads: CASSVLGGTPDTQYF. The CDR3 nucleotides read TGTGCCAGCAGCGTATTAGGCGGGACTCCAGATACGCAGTATTTT.